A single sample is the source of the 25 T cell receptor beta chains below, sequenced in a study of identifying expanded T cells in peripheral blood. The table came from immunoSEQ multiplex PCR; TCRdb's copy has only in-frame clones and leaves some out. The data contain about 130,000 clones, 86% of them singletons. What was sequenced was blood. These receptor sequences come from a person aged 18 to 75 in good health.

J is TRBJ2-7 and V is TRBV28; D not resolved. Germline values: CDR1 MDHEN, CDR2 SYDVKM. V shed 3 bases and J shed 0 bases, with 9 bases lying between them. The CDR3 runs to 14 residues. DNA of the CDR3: TGTGCCAGCAGTTTTTTCTCAAACTCCTACGAGCAGTACTTC. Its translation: CASSFFSNSYEQYF.

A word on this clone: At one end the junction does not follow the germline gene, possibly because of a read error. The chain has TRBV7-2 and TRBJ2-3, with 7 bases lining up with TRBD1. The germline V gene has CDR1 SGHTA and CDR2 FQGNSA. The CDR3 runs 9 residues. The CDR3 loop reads CAGQVTQYF. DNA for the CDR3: TGCGCAGGACAGGTGACGCAGTATTTT.

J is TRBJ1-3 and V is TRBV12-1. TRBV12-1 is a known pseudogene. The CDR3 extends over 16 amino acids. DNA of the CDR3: TGTGCCAGCAGCCAGCCGGGACGCGGCCAAGGAAACACCATATATTTT. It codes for CASSQPGRGQGNTIYF.

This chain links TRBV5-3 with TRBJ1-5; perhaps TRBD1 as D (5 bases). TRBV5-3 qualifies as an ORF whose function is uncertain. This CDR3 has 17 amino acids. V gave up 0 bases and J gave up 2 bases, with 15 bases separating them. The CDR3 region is CARSLGQGGSGNQPQHF. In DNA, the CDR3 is TGTGCCAGAAGCTTGGGTCAGGGCGGATCTGGCAATCAGCCCCAGCATTTT.

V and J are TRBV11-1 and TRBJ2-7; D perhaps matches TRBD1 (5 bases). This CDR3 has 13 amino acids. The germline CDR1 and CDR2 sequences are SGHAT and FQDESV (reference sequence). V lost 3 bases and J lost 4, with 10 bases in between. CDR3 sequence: CASSFETEYEQYF. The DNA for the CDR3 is TGTGCCAGCAGCTTCGAGACAGAGTACGAGCAGTACTTC.

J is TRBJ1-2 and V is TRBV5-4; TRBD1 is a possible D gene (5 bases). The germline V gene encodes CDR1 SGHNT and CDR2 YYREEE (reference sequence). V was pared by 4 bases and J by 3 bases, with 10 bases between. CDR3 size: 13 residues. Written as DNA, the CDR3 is TGTGCCAGCAGCCCCGACAGTTACTATGGCTACACCTTC. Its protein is CASSPDSYYGYTF. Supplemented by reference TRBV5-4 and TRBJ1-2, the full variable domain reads ETGVTQSPTHLIKTRGQQVTLRCSSQSGHNTVSWYQQALGQGPQFIFQYYREEENGRGNFPPRFSGLQFPNYSSELNVNALELDDSALYLCASSPDSYYGYTFGSGTRLTVV.

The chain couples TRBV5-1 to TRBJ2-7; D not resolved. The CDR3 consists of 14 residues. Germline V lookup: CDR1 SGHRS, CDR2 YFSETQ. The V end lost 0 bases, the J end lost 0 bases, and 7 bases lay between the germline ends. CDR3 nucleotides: TGCGCCAGCAGCTTGGCCGATCCCTCCTACGAGCAGTACTTC. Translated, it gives CASSLADPSYEQYF. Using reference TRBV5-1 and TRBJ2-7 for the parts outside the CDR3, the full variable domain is KAGVTQTPRYLIKTRGQQVTLSCSPISGHRSVSWYQQTPGQGLQFLFEYFSETQRNKGNFPGRFSGRQFSNSRSEMNVSTLELGDSALYLCASSLADPSYEQYFGPGTRLTVT.

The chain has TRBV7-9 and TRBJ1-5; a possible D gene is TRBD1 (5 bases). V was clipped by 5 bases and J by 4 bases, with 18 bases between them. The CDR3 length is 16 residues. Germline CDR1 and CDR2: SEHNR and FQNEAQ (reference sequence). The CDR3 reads CASSLGTGDPNQPQHF. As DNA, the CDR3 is TGTGCCAGCAGCCTTGGGACGGGGGACCCAAATCAGCCCCAGCATTTT.

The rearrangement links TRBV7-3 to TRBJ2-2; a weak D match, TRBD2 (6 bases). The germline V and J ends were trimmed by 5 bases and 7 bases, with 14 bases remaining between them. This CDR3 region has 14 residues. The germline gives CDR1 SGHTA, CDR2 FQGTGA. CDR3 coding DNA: TGTGCCAGCAGCCCCTACGCGGGAAACGGGGAGCTGTTTTTT. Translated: CASSPYAGNGELFF. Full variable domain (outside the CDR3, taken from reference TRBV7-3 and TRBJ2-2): GAGVSQTPSNKVTEKGKYVELRCDPISGHTALYWYRQSLGQGPEFLIYFQGTGAADDSGLPNDRFFAVRPEGSVSTLKIQRTERGDSAVYLCASSPYAGNGELFFGEGSRLTVL.

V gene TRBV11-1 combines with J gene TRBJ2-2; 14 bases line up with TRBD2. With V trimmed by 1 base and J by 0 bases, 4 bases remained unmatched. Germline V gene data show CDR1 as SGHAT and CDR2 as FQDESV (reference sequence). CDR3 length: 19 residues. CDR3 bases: TGTGCCAGCAGCTTAGGAACGGGACTAGCGGGGGCGAACACCGGGGAGCTGTTTTTT. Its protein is CASSLGTGLAGANTGELFF.

The CDR3 sequence: CASRKGGVTDTQYF. CDR3 in DNA: TGTGCCAGCAGAAAGGGGGGGGTCACAGATACGCAGTATTTT. The chain has TRBV7-2 and TRBJ2-3, with D maybe TRBD2 (7 bases). V shed 6 bases and J shed 2 bases, with 12 bases lying between them. CDR1 and CDR2 (germline): SGHTA, FQGNSA. CDR3 size: 14 residues.

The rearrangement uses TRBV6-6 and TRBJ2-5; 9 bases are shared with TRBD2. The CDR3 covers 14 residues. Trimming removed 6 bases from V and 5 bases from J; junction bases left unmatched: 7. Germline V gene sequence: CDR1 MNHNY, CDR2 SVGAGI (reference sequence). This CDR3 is CASSPREGRETQYF. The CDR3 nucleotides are TGTGCCAGCAGCCCGCGGGAGGGCCGGGAGACCCAGTACTTC.

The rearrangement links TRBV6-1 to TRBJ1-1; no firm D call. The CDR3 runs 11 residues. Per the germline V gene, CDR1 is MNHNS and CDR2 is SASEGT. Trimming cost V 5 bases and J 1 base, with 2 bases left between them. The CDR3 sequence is CASSWNTEAFF. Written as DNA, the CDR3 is TGTGCCAGCAGTTGGAACACTGAAGCTTTCTTT.

The CDR3 nucleotides are TGCGCCAGCAGCCCTAGCGGCTCGAACACCGGGGAGCTGTTTTTT. This sequence encodes CASSPSGSNTGELFF. The chain links TRBV10-1 to TRBJ2-2; 7 nucleotides line up with TRBD2. There are 15 residues in the CDR3. Germline loops: CDR1 WNHNN, CDR2 SYGVQD (reference sequence). V gave up 6 bases and J gave up 0 bases; unmatched junction bases: 4.

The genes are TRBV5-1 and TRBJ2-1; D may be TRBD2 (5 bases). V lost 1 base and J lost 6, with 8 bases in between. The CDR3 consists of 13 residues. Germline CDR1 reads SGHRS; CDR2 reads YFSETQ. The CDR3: CASSLKTTNEQFF. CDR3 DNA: TGCGCCAGCAGCTTGAAGACTACCAATGAGCAGTTCTTC.

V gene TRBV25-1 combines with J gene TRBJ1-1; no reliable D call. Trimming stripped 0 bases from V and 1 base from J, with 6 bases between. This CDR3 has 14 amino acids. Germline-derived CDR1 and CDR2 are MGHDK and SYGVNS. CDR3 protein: CASSEYMGNTEAFF. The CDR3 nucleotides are TGTGCCAGCAGTGAATATATGGGGAACACTGAAGCTTTCTTT.

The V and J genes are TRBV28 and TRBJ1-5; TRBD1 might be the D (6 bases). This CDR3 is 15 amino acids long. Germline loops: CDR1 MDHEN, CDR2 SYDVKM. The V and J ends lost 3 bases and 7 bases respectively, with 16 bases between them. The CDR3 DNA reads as TGTGCCAGCAGTTTTCCAGGCCCGGGGGGCCAGCCCCAGCATTTT. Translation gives CASSFPGPGGQPQHF.

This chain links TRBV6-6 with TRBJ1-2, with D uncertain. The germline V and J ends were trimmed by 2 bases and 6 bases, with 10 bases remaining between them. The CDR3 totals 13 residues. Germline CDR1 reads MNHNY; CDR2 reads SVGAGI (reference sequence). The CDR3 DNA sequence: TGTGCCAGCAGTTACGGAGAAAGGGATGGCTACACCTTC. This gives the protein CASSYGERDGYTF.

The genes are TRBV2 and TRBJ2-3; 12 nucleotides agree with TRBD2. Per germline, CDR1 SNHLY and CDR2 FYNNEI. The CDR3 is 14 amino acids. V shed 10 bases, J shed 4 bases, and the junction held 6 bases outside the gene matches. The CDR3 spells CATRTSGTSDTQYF. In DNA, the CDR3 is TGTGCCACCAGGACTAGCGGGACATCAGATACGCAGTATTTT.

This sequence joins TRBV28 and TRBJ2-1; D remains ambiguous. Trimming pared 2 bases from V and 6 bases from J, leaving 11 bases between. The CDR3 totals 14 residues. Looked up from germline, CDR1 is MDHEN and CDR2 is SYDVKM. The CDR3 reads CASSLVDPGNEQFF. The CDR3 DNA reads TGTGCCAGCAGTTTAGTGGACCCGGGCAATGAGCAGTTCTTC.

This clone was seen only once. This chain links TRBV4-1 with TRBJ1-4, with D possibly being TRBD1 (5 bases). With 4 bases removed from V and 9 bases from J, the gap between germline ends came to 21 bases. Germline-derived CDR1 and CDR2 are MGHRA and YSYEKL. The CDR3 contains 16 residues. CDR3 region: CASSPENRARGKKLFF. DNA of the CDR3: TGCGCCAGCAGCCCAGAAAATCGGGCCCGGGGGAAAAAACTGTTTTTT.

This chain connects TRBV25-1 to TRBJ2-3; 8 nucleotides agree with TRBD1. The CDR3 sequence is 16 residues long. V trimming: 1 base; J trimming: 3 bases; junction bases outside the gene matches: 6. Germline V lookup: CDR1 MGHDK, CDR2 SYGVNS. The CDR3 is CASSESGQGWTDTQYF. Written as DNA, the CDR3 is TGTGCCAGCAGTGAATCCGGACAGGGATGGACAGATACGCAGTATTTT. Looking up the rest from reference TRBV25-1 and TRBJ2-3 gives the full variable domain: EADIYQTPRYLVIGTGKKITLECSQTMGHDKMYWYQQDPGMELHLIHYSYGVNSTEKGDLSSESTVSRIRTEHFPLTLESARPSHTSQYLCASSESGQGWTDTQYFGPGTRLTVL.

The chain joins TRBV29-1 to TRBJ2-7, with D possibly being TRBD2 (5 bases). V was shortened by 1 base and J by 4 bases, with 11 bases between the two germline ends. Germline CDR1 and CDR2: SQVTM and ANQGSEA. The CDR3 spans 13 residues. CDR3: CSVEGTDYYEQYF. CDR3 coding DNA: TGCAGCGTTGAAGGGACTGATTATTACGAGCAGTACTTC.

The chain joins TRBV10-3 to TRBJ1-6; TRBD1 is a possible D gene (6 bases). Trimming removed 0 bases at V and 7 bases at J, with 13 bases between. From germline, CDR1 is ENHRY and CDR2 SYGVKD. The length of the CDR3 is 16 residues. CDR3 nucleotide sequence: TGTGCCATCAGTGAGTCGGGGCAGGGGCGGAATTCACCCCTCCACTTT. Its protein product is CAISESGQGRNSPLHF.

CDR3 amino acids: CASSLNRGPSGVPPHEQFF. In nucleotides, the CDR3 is TGTGCCAGCAGCCTTAACAGGGGGCCTAGCGGGGTCCCACCCCATGAGCAGTTCTTC. The J gene is TRBJ2-1, the V gene TRBV7-3; D tentatively fits TRBD1 or TRBD2 (9 bases each). The CDR3 runs to 19 residues. The germline CDR1 and CDR2 sequences are SGHTA and FQGTGA. The V and J ends lost 5 bases and 8 bases respectively, with 31 bases between them.